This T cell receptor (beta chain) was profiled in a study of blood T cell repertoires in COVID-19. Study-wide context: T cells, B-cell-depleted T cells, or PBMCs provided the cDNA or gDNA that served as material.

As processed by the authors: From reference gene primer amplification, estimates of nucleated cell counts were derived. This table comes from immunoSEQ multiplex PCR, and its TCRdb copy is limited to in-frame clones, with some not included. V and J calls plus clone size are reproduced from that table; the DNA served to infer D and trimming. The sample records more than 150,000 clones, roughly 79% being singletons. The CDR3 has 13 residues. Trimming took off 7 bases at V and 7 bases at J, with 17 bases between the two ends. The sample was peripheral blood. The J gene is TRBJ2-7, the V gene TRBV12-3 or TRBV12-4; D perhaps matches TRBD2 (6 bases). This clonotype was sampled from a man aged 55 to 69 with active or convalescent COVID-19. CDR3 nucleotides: TGTGCCAGCACGCGGGATCAAAGCCGGGAGCAGTACTTC. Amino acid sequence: CASTRDQSREQYF.